This passage covers 30 T cell receptor beta chains from one sample sequenced in a study of post-analysis software for immune sequencing data (dated by TCRdb to between 2014 and 2016). Paper-wide results and their limitations: Patients showed significantly higher frequencies than controls for a handful of TRBV segments, among them TRBV5-6, TRBV5-1 and TRBV20-1.

Antigens for these TCRs are unknown. Library generation was performed with PCR. Sequencing relied on an Illumina HiSeq 2500. To reduce PCR and sequencing biases, unique molecular identifiers were incorporated into the TCR beta cDNA libraries. TCRdb trimmed public reads at Q25 via fastp, called clones via MiXCR and kept in-frame beta chains. Rows are unified per CDR3 protein, each entry keeping the most common DNA and genes. The sample has hundreds of thousands of distinct CDR3 sequences on record, roughly 27% of them singletons. More than 0.55% of the sample is taken by the ten largest. Sequences were obtained from blood. These receptor sequences come from a girl between 5 and 17 years old with multiple sclerosis.

The CDR3 loop is CASSHQGTGDNEQFF. CDR3 bases: TGTGCCAGCAGTCACCAAGGGACAGGGGACAATGAGCAGTTCTTC. The chain has TRBV12-3 or TRBV12-4 and TRBJ2-1; 10 bases match TRBD1. This CDR3 is 15 amino acids long. With 5 bases clipped from V and 5 bases from J, the junction kept 6 bases outside the gene matches.

This clonotype was seen at least ten times. The J gene is TRBJ2-6, the V gene TRBV5-1; possibly TRBD2 for D (5 bases). Trimming removed 0 bases from V and 2 bases from J, with 15 bases in between. This CDR3 has 18 residues. Germline V gene sequence: CDR1 SGHRS, CDR2 YFSETQ. As DNA, the CDR3 is TGCGCCAGCAGCTTGGTTCAGCCCGTCGGGACTGGGGCCAACGTCCTGACTTTC. Its translation: CASSLVQPVGTGANVLTF.

The chain combines TRBV20-1 with TRBJ2-3; maybe TRBD2 (6 bases). Germline CDR1 and CDR2: DFQATT and SNEGSKA (reference sequence). V was clipped by 5 bases and J by 1 base, with 22 bases between them. This CDR3 region has 17 residues. CDR3 nucleotide sequence: TGCAGTGCTGAAGAGATGGGGGGACTCCATCGCACAGATACGCAGTATTTT. Encoded protein: CSAEEMGGLHRTDTQYF.

This clonotype was seen a few times. The genes are TRBV6-1 and TRBJ1-1; D may be TRBD1 (6 bases). V lost 6 bases and J lost 10, with 15 bases in between. This CDR3 comprises 12 residues. Germline CDR1 MNHNS, CDR2 SASEGT. CDR3 sequence (DNA): TGTGCCAGCAGCTTGTGGGGGGCGGGAGCTTTCTTT. Its translation is CASSLWGAGAFF.

The CDR3 DNA reads TGCAGCGCTACTAGCGGGAGTAAGACCGGGGAGCTGTTTTTT. As protein: CSATSGSKTGELFF. The V gene is TRBV29-1, the J gene TRBJ2-2; 11 bases agree with TRBD2. After removal of 7 bases from V and 5 bases from J, the junction contained 6 bases not matched to a gene. The germline CDR1 and CDR2 sequences are SQVTM and ANQGSEA. The CDR3 length is 14 residues.

V is TRBV6-2 or TRBV6-3 and J is TRBJ2-5; 7 bases fit TRBD2. The CDR3 consists of 15 residues. Trimming took 6 bases from V and 4 from J; bases not matched to a gene: 11. Germline assignment: CDR1 MNHEY and CDR2 SVGEGT. The CDR3 DNA sequence: TGTGCCAGCAGCCCCTGGGAGGGATTTCCAGAGACCCAGTACTTC. Translating gives CASSPWEGFPETQYF.

The chain joins TRBV3-1 to TRBJ1-6, with no clear D. This CDR3 contains 12 residues. The V end was cut by 4 bases, the J end by 10 bases, with 8 bases between. Germline V CDR1 and CDR2: LGHDT, YNNKEL (reference sequence). CDR3 sequence (DNA): TGTGCCAGCAGCCGCGCCAAGTCACCCCTCCACTTT. As protein: CASSRAKSPLHF.

Here the CDR3 reads CSAKTNASSYEQYF. CDR3 sequence (DNA): TGCAGTGCCAAGACGAACGCCAGCTCCTACGAGCAGTACTTC. V gene TRBV20-1 combines with J gene TRBJ2-7; D not resolved. The CDR3 consists of 14 residues. Germline V gene sequence: CDR1 DFQATT, CDR2 SNEGSKA (reference sequence). V lost 6 bases and J lost 0, with 15 bases in between.

This clonotype occurred a few times. The rearrangement links TRBV6-5 to TRBJ1-1, with 9 bases that match TRBD1. This CDR3 has 14 residues. V shed 0 bases and J 11 bases; nucleotides not matched to a gene: 7. Germline V gene data show CDR1 as MNHEY and CDR2 as SVGAGI. CDR3 nucleotides: TGTGCCAGCAGTTACTCGAGGGACAGGGTTTCGGCTTTCTTT. As protein: CASSYSRDRVSAFF.

The V gene is TRBV28, the J gene TRBJ2-7; D possibly corresponds to TRBD1 (5 bases). Trimming pared 4 bases from V and 6 bases from J, leaving 10 bases between. The CDR3 sequence is 12 residues long. In germline, CDR1 is MDHEN, CDR2 SYDVKM. The CDR3 loop is CASSSGFTEQYF. For the CDR3, the DNA is TGTGCCAGCAGTTCAGGGTTCACCGAGCAGTACTTC.

This chain connects TRBV28 to TRBJ1-2; TRBD1 matches at 8 bases. CDR1 is MDHEN, CDR2 SYDVKM, per germline. Trimming removed 3 bases from V and 8 bases from J; junction bases left unmatched: 5. The CDR3 totals 13 residues. CDR3 protein: CASSLRTGIGYTF. The CDR3 nucleotides are TGTGCCAGCAGTTTGCGGACAGGGATCGGCTACACCTTC.

The chain is built from TRBV6-2 or TRBV6-3 and TRBJ2-5, with D possibly matching TRBD2 (6 bases). The CDR3 spans 14 residues. V lost 0 bases to trimming and J lost 2 bases, with 7 bases between them. Germline assignment: CDR1 MNHEY and CDR2 SVGEGT. CDR3 bases: TGTGCCAGCAGTTACTCGGAGGGGCAAGAGACCCAGTACTTC. It translates to CASSYSEGQETQYF.

Concerning this clonotype itself: A junction end diverges from the germline sequence, so it may reflect a read error. The genes are TRBV7-6 and TRBJ2-5, with D unresolved. There are 16 residues in the CDR3. Germline CDR1 reads SGHVS; CDR2 reads FNYEAQ. The CDR3 DNA sequence: TGTGCCAACAGCAAAAGGTGGGGTACGGGCCTAGAGACCCAGTACTTC. This translates into CANSKRWGTGLETQYF.

The CDR3 region is CASSRGSGVGEQYF. CDR3 DNA: TGCGCCAGCAGCCGGGGTAGCGGGGTCGGAGAGCAGTACTTC. V and J are TRBV4-3 and TRBJ2-7; 8 positions match TRBD2. Trimming cost V 4 bases and J 7 bases; bases outside gene matches: 9. The CDR3 contains 14 residues. CDR1 is LGHNA, CDR2 YSLEER, per germline.

The CDR3 nucleotides are TGTGCCAGCAGTTTTAACAGGAATTATTCACCCCTCCACTTT. Residues: CASSFNRNYSPLHF. The chain joins TRBV28 to TRBJ1-6; D may be TRBD1 (5 bases). The CDR3 contains 14 residues. Trimming took off 3 bases at V and 8 bases at J, with 11 bases between the two ends. CDR1 is MDHEN, CDR2 SYDVKM, per germline. The variable domain in full, with the rest retrieved from reference TRBV28 and TRBJ1-6, is DVKVTQSSRYLVKRTGEKVFLECVQDMDHENMFWYRQDPGLGLRLIYFSYDVKMKEKGDIPEGYSVSREKKERFSLILESASTNQTSMYLCASSFNRNYSPLHFGNGTRLTVT.

This clonotype was detected a few times. The chain employs TRBV20-1 and TRBJ2-3; 9 bases match TRBD1. Germline CDR1 DFQATT, CDR2 SNEGSKA (reference sequence). J lost 6 bases, V lost 5 bases, and 3 bases had no gene match. The CDR3 spans 12 residues. CDR3 coding DNA: TGCAGTGCTCCCGGGACAGGGGATACGCAGTATTTT. Amino acid sequence: CSAPGTGDTQYF.

This clonotype showed up just a few times. CDR3 protein: CAISDPGRELFF. The CDR3 DNA reads TGTGCCATCAGTGACCCAGGGCGAGAACTGTTTTTT. The V gene is TRBV10-3, the J gene TRBJ1-4, with a weak D call TRBD1 (5 bases). Between the trimmed V and J ends, which lost 3 bases and 12 bases, there was a span of 11 bases. The CDR3 totals 12 residues. Germline V gene lookup returns CDR1 ENHRY and CDR2 SYGVKD.

This clonotype was found once. One end of the junction does not line up with germline, which may come from a read error. This chain uses TRBV11-2 with TRBJ2-1; 7 positions match TRBD2. Germline values: CDR1 SGHAT, CDR2 FQNNGV. This CDR3 spans 14 amino acids. CDR3 protein: CVSRAREFFIEQFF. The CDR3 DNA reads as TGTGTCAGCAGAGCGCGGGAGTTTTTTATTGAGCAGTTCTTC.

In its sample, this clonotype was seen a few times. This chain uses TRBV5-1 with TRBJ2-7; the D gene is possibly TRBD1 (5 bases). The CDR3 has 14 amino acids. The V end lost 4 bases, the J end lost 2 bases, and 13 bases lay between the germline ends. Germline V CDR1 and CDR2: SGHRS, YFSETQ. The CDR3 spells CASSELPGPYEQYF. The CDR3 nucleotides are TGCGCCAGCAGCGAACTCCCAGGGCCCTACGAGCAGTACTTC.

This chain links TRBV5-6 with TRBJ2-1; 11 bases fit TRBD2. The CDR3 is made up of 14 amino acids. V lost 5 bases and J lost 9; bases outside the gene matches: 7. Germline CDR1 and CDR2: SGHDT and YYEEEE. The CDR3 nucleotides read TGTGCCAGCAGGGGGACTAGCGGACTCAGTGAGCAGTTCTTC. This sequence encodes CASRGTSGLSEQFF.

This clonotype was found a few times. The rearrangement joins TRBV7-2 to TRBJ2-5, with a weak D call TRBD2 (5 bases). There are 18 residues in the CDR3. Germline assignment: CDR1 SGHTA and CDR2 FQGNSA. The germline V and J ends were trimmed by 2 bases and 5 bases, with 24 bases remaining between them. Here the CDR3 DNA reads TGTGCCAGCAGCTTATTTGCCATGCCGGACCTAGCTTGGGAGACCCAGTACTTC. This encodes CASSLFAMPDLAWETQYF.

The chain carries TRBV20-1 and TRBJ2-7; 7 nucleotides agree with TRBD1. The germline V gene has CDR1 DFQATT and CDR2 SNEGSKA (reference sequence). Trimming took 4 bases from V and 6 from J; bases not matched to a gene: 12. The CDR3 has 14 residues. The CDR3 sequence: CSANLDRAPREQYF. The DNA of the CDR3 is TGCAGTGCTAATCTCGACAGGGCCCCTCGCGAGCAGTACTTC.

This clonotype was detected a few times. V and J are TRBV2 and TRBJ2-6, with 8 nucleotides matching TRBD1. This CDR3 has 17 amino acids. The V gene's germline CDR1 is SNHLY and CDR2 FYNNEI. The V and J ends lost 7 bases and 1 base, in that order; junction bases with no gene match: 9. CDR3 in amino acids: CASIKQDRVSGANVLTF. CDR3 nucleotides: TGTGCCAGCATAAAGCAGGACAGGGTGTCTGGGGCCAACGTCCTGACTTTC.

This clonotype was observed a handful of times. The chain recombines TRBV7-9 with TRBJ2-1; 7 bases map to TRBD2. The V gene end was trimmed by 5 bases and the J gene end by 5 bases; junction bases not matched to a gene: 9. The CDR3 totals 15 residues. Germline V gene data show CDR1 as SEHNR and CDR2 as FQNEAQ (reference sequence). The CDR3 bases are TGTGCCAGCAGCCCCCCGGGACTATCTAACAATGAGCAGTTCTTC. This gives the protein CASSPPGLSNNEQFF.

J is TRBJ2-1 and V is TRBV6-2 or TRBV6-3; 8 nucleotides agree with TRBD1. The junction had 5 bases not matched to a gene; V was cut back by 5 bases and J by 8 bases. The CDR3 extends over 13 amino acids. The germline gives CDR1 MNHEY, CDR2 SVGEGT. CDR3 coding DNA: TGTGCCAGCAGTGGGACAGGTCGAGATGAGCAGTTCTTC. Translated, it gives CASSGTGRDEQFF.

The chain joins TRBV12-3 or TRBV12-4 to TRBJ1-5; 9 nucleotides line up with TRBD1. The trim removed 4 bases at V and 0 bases at J, leaving 4 bases unmatched. This CDR3 spans 16 amino acids. This chain's CDR3 is CASSSGTGLSNQPQHF. CDR3 DNA sequence: TGTGCCAGCAGTTCCGGGACAGGGCTTAGCAATCAGCCCCAGCATTTT.

The chain uses TRBV7-2 and TRBJ1-5, with 7 bases identical to TRBD1. V trimming: 8 bases; J trimming: 5 bases; junction bases outside the gene matches: 6. The CDR3 runs 13 residues. Germline CDR1 reads SGHTA; CDR2 reads FQGNSA. CDR3 amino acids: CASGYRGDQPQHF. For the CDR3, the DNA is TGTGCCAGCGGCTACAGGGGTGATCAGCCCCAGCATTTT.

V is TRBV7-2 and J is TRBJ2-3; 11 bases agree with TRBD2. Germline trimming cut 3 bases from V and 0 bases from J; bases unmatched to any gene: 5. CDR3 length equals 17 residues. From germline, CDR1 is SGHTA and CDR2 FQGNSA. CDR3 sequence (DNA): TGTGCCAGCAGCTTGAGGCGACTAGCGGGGAGCACAGATACGCAGTATTTT. The encoded protein is CASSLRRLAGSTDTQYF.

The genes are TRBV13 and TRBJ2-3; perhaps TRBD2 as D (6 bases). This CDR3 comprises 15 residues. Germline V gives CDR1 PRHDT, CDR2 FYEKMQ (reference sequence). V gave up 6 bases and J gave up 0 bases, with 13 bases separating them. The CDR3 loop is CASRGRDLSTDTQYF. The CDR3 DNA sequence: TGTGCCAGCAGGGGCCGGGACTTAAGCACAGATACGCAGTATTTT.

This clonotype was seen repeatedly, ten times or more. The V and J genes are TRBV29-1 and TRBJ2-5, with D perhaps TRBD1 or TRBD2 (6 bases each). CDR1 and CDR2 from the germline V gene are SQVTM and ANQGSEA. This CDR3 has 13 residues. V lost 3 bases, J lost 11 bases, and 19 bases lay in between. CDR3 sequence: CSVETGPLREQYF. The DNA of the CDR3 is TGCAGCGTTGAGACAGGACCCCTCCGGGAGCAGTACTTC.